The rows below give T cell receptor beta chains drawn from one sample of a study of T cell responses to AZD1222 COVID-19 vaccine. Here immunoSEQ multiplex PCR was the method, and the copy in TCRdb shows in-frame clones only, minus some. The sample holds approximately 97,000 clones, 90% to 95% seen once. Sample: peripheral blood, taken on day 0 of AZD1222 vaccination. The source of these receptors is an adult in good health. Both conserved end residues are part of each CDR3. The order of the fields is clone size, J gene, D gene, V gene, CDR3 DNA, CDR3 protein. A D gene is named only where the DNA matches it firmly. Size tells how often a clone was seen (once, few, many) or the class of an expanded clone, and some rows leave it out.

size: NA
J: TRBJ2-6
D: NA
V: TRBV29-1
DNA: TGCAGCGTTGACCGACCCTCTGGGGCCAACGTCCTGACTTTC
CDR3: CSVDRPSGANVLTF

size: NA
J: TRBJ2-5
D: TRBD1
V: TRBV5-3
DNA: TGTGCCAGAATTATAGACAGGGGGCAAGAGACCCAGTACTTC
CDR3: CARIIDRGQETQYF

size: NA
J: TRBJ2-3
D: NA
V: TRBV9
DNA: TGTGCCAGCAGCGTAGCACAGGGTCGAGGGGGCACAGATACGCAGTATTTT
CDR3: CASSVAQGRGGTDTQYF

size: NA
J: TRBJ1-4
D: NA
V: TRBV29-1
DNA: TGCAGCGTGGAGCGGGGGCAGGGAGAAAAACTGTTTTTT
CDR3: CSVERGQGEKLFF

size: NA
J: TRBJ1-4
D: NA
V: TRBV5-1
DNA: TGCGCCAGCAGCTTGGGTGACCCTAATGAAAAACTGTTTTTT
CDR3: CASSLGDPNEKLFF

size: NA
J: TRBJ2-2
D: NA
V: TRBV9
DNA: TGTGCCAGCAGCGTAGATACCCCCCAATGGGACACCGGGGAGCTGTTTTTT
CDR3: CASSVDTPQWDTGELFF

size: once
J: TRBJ2-3
D: NA
V: TRBV6-1
DNA: TGTGCCAGCAGTGAATTGACGGGGGCTCTTGATACGCAGTATTTT
CDR3: CASSELTGALDTQYF

size: NA
J: TRBJ1-5
D: NA
V: TRBV5-1
DNA: TGCGCCAGCAGCTTACAGTGGGATCAGCCCCAGCATTTT
CDR3: CASSLQWDQPQHF

size: NA
J: TRBJ2-7
D: TRBD2
V: TRBV3-1/TRBV3-2
DNA: TGTGCCAGCAGCCTCGGACTAGCGGGAGTAGGCGAGCAGTACTTC
CDR3: CASSLGLAGVGEQYF

size: NA
J: TRBJ1-6
D: NA
V: TRBV11-2
DNA: TGTGCCAGCAGCTTTAACGGGGATAATTCACCCCTCCACTTT
CDR3: CASSFNGDNSPLHF

size: NA
J: TRBJ2-5
D: NA
V: TRBV4-1
DNA: TGCGCCAGCAGCCACGGTGACCGGAGCCAAGAGACCCAGTACTTC
CDR3: CASSHGDRSQETQYF

size: NA
J: TRBJ1-2
D: TRBD1
V: TRBV14
DNA: TGTGCCAGCAGCCAAGCCGGGACAGCATATTATTATGGCTACACCTTC
CDR3: CASSQAGTAYYYGYTF

size: NA
J: TRBJ1-1
D: NA
V: TRBV5-1
DNA: TGCGCCAGCAGCTTGGACGGTAAGGCTGAAGCTTTCTTT
CDR3: CASSLDGKAEAFF

size: NA
J: TRBJ2-2
D: TRBD1
V: TRBV19
DNA: TGTGCCAGTAGTATAATACAGGGGGTAGCCGGGGAGCTGTTTTTT
CDR3: CASSIIQGVAGELFF

size: once
J: TRBJ2-6
D: NA
V: TRBV9
DNA: TGTGCCAGCAGCGTAGGGGGATCTGGGGCCAACGTCCTGACTTTC
CDR3: CASSVGGSGANVLTF

size: NA
J: TRBJ2-7
D: NA
V: TRBV6-5
DNA: TGTGCCAGCAGTTACCCCTCGGGCGAGCAGTACTTC
CDR3: CASSYPSGEQYF

size: NA
J: TRBJ2-5
D: NA
V: TRBV25-1
DNA: TGTGCCAGCAGTGAAGAGGGGAGGGAGACCCAGTACTTC
CDR3: CASSEEGRETQYF

size: NA
J: TRBJ2-2
D: TRBD2
V: TRBV7-9
DNA: TGTGCCAGCAGCTTAGCGTTCCTAGCGGGTAACACCGGGGAGCTGTTTTTT
CDR3: CASSLAFLAGNTGELFF

size: NA
J: TRBJ2-1
D: NA
V: TRBV4-2
DNA: TGTGCCAGCAGCTTGGGAATAATGACTAGTTTTTGGGTCTTC
CDR3: CASSLGIMTSFWVF

size: NA
J: TRBJ1-4
D: TRBD1
V: TRBV19
DNA: TGTGCCAGTAGTATCGGGACAGATGAAAAACTGTTTTTT
CDR3: CASSIGTDEKLFF

size: NA
J: TRBJ1-5
D: NA
V: TRBV7-9
DNA: TGTGCCAGCAGCCCGGCGAAGGGGGGTCAGCCCCAGCATTTT
CDR3: CASSPAKGGQPQHF

size: NA
J: TRBJ2-7
D: NA
V: TRBV6-2/TRBV6-3
DNA: TGTGCCAGCAGTTCGTCCGGGGTGGGTTTCTACGAGCAGTACTTC
CDR3: CASSSSGVGFYEQYF

size: NA
J: TRBJ1-2
D: NA
V: TRBV27
DNA: TGTGCCAGCAGGGAAGGGGACTATGGCTACACCTTC
CDR3: CASREGDYGYTF

size: NA
J: TRBJ2-7
D: TRBD1
V: TRBV11-2
DNA: TGTGCCAGCAGCCTTGGACAGGGGGGAGTGAGGGAGCAGTACTTC
CDR3: CASSLGQGGVREQYF

size: NA
J: TRBJ1-2
D: NA
V: TRBV10-1
DNA: TGCGCCAGCAGTGAGGATATCCGGGAGGGACCGGGCTACACCTTC
CDR3: CASSEDIREGPGYTF

size: NA
J: TRBJ1-1
D: NA
V: TRBV29-1
DNA: TGCAGCGTTGAAGGACAGAGAGGGACTGAAGCTTTCTTT
CDR3: CSVEGQRGTEAFF

size: NA
J: TRBJ2-7
D: TRBD1
V: TRBV28
DNA: TGTGCCAGCAGTTTATCCCCTGGACAGGGGGCTGGGGAGCAGTACTTC
CDR3: CASSLSPGQGAGEQYF

size: once
J: TRBJ1-2
D: NA
V: TRBV4-3
DNA: TGCGCCAGCAGCCAAGATCTATCAGAATCGTGGGGCTACACCTTC
CDR3: CASSQDLSESWGYTF

size: few
J: TRBJ2-2
D: NA
V: TRBV7-2
DNA: TGTGCCAGCAGCTCAATAAACACCGGGGAGCTGTTTTTT
CDR3: CASSSINTGELFF

size: NA
J: TRBJ1-6
D: NA
V: TRBV11-2
DNA: TGTGCCAGCAGCTTAGTTTTGGGGAATTCACCCCTCCACTTT
CDR3: CASSLVLGNSPLHF

size: NA
J: TRBJ1-1
D: NA
V: TRBV19
DNA: TGTGCCAGTAGTCCCATGGGGGGGGGAACTGAAGCTTTCTTT
CDR3: CASSPMGGGTEAFF

size: NA
J: TRBJ1-1
D: NA
V: TRBV2
DNA: TGTGCCAGCAAGGCGGACACGAACACTGAAGCTTTCTTT
CDR3: CASKADTNTEAFF

size: NA
J: TRBJ2-5
D: TRBD1
V: TRBV7-7
DNA: TGTGCTAGCAGCCAAGGGGGCCCATTCCAAGAGACCCAGTACTTC
CDR3: CASSQGGPFQETQYF

size: NA
J: TRBJ2-2
D: NA
V: TRBV24-1
DNA: TGTGCCACCCTCGGGGCCGCCGGGGAGCTGTTTTTT
CDR3: CATLGAAGELFF

size: once
J: TRBJ1-2
D: NA
V: TRBV11-1
DNA: TGTGCCAGCAGCCCCGGTTGGGAGTATGGCTACACCTTC
CDR3: CASSPGWEYGYTF

size: NA
J: TRBJ2-2
D: TRBD1
V: TRBV9
DNA: TGTGCCAGCAGCGCGGGACAGGGGGAGACCGGGGAGCTGTTTTTT
CDR3: CASSAGQGETGELFF

size: once
J: TRBJ1-5
D: NA
V: TRBV6-5
DNA: TGTGCCAGCAGTCCTGGTGGGGAGAAGCAGCCCCAGCATTTT
CDR3: CASSPGGEKQPQHF

size: NA
J: TRBJ1-2
D: NA
V: TRBV28
DNA: TGTGCCAGCAGTCAACCCTCCGGGACGGCGTATGGCTACACCTTC
CDR3: CASSQPSGTAYGYTF

size: NA
J: TRBJ2-7
D: NA
V: TRBV6-1
DNA: TGTGCCAGCAGCCCACCCGGTGGCGGGCAGTACTTC
CDR3: CASSPPGGGQYF

size: NA
J: TRBJ2-5
D: TRBD1
V: TRBV5-1
DNA: TGCGCCAGCAGCCCGCGGACAGGCCAAGAGACCCAGTACTTC
CDR3: CASSPRTGQETQYF

size: NA
J: TRBJ2-2
D: TRBD2
V: TRBV27
DNA: TGTGCCAGCAGTTTCCTAGCGGCTACCGGGGAGCTGTTTTTT
CDR3: CASSFLAATGELFF

size: NA
J: TRBJ1-6
D: TRBD1
V: TRBV27
DNA: TGTGCCAGCAGTTCCGGACAGGGAAGGGTTTCACCCCTCCACTTT
CDR3: CASSSGQGRVSPLHF

size: NA
J: TRBJ1-3
D: TRBD1
V: TRBV28
DNA: TGTGCCAGCAGTCCAAGGACAGGCGCACGAAACACCATATATTTT
CDR3: CASSPRTGARNTIYF

size: NA
J: TRBJ2-1
D: NA
V: TRBV3-1/TRBV3-2
DNA: TGTGCCAGCAGCCAAGACCCCGGGACGCAGTACAATGAGCAGTTCTTC
CDR3: CASSQDPGTQYNEQFF

size: NA
J: TRBJ1-2
D: NA
V: TRBV6-5
DNA: TGTGCCAGCAGTTACTCGGCAGCGGCTGGCTACACCTTC
CDR3: CASSYSAAAGYTF

size: NA
J: TRBJ2-1
D: NA
V: TRBV4-2
DNA: TGTGCCAGCAGCCTCCTAGGGGCCGCATCCTACAATGAGCAGTTCTTC
CDR3: CASSLLGAASYNEQFF

size: NA
J: TRBJ2-2
D: NA
V: TRBV5-1
DNA: TGCGCCAGCATGAGGGGGAGTGCTCCCACCGGGGAGCTGTTTTTT
CDR3: CASMRGSAPTGELFF

size: NA
J: TRBJ1-2
D: NA
V: TRBV18
DNA: TGTGCCAGCTCACCCCTCGGACAGAACTATGGCTACACCTTC
CDR3: CASSPLGQNYGYTF

size: NA
J: TRBJ2-7
D: NA
V: TRBV2
DNA: TGTGCCAGCAGCGTAGAATGGAGCTCCTACGAGCAGTACTTC
CDR3: CASSVEWSSYEQYF

size: NA
J: TRBJ1-1
D: TRBD1
V: TRBV5-5
DNA: TGTGCCAGCAGGTCATCGACAGGGGGCATGAACACTGAAGCTTTCTTT
CDR3: CASRSSTGGMNTEAFF

size: NA
J: TRBJ1-2
D: TRBD1
V: TRBV4-1
DNA: TGCGCCAGCAGCCTCGGGACAGGGGGGAATAACTATGGCTACACCTTC
CDR3: CASSLGTGGNNYGYTF

size: NA
J: TRBJ1-1
D: NA
V: TRBV6-4
DNA: TGTGCCAGCAGTGAGGGTGGGCGCACTGAAGCTTTCTTT
CDR3: CASSEGGRTEAFF

size: NA
J: TRBJ1-5
D: NA
V: TRBV5-1
DNA: TGCGCCAGCAGCTTGGGGGGACGGGGCAATCAGCCCCAGCATTTT
CDR3: CASSLGGRGNQPQHF

size: NA
J: TRBJ2-7
D: NA
V: TRBV19
DNA: TGTGCCAGTAGTCCCGTGACTTTCTCCTACGAGCAGTACTTC
CDR3: CASSPVTFSYEQYF

size: NA
J: TRBJ2-2
D: TRBD1
V: TRBV7-9
DNA: TGTGCCAGCAGCTTAGCCCGGGGGACAGGGGATCGTGCCGGGGAGCTGTTTTTT
CDR3: CASSLARGTGDRAGELFF

size: NA
J: TRBJ1-2
D: NA
V: TRBV7-2
DNA: TGTGCCAGCAGCTTAGTCACAAATACTAACTATGGCTACACCTTC
CDR3: CASSLVTNTNYGYTF

size: NA
J: TRBJ2-1
D: NA
V: TRBV14
DNA: TGTGCCAGCAGCCAAGAAACAGGAGACTCCTACAATGAGCAGTTCTTC
CDR3: CASSQETGDSYNEQFF

size: NA
J: TRBJ2-3
D: TRBD2
V: TRBV9
DNA: TGTGCCAGCAGCCCCGGGACTAGCGGAAATACGCAGTATTTT
CDR3: CASSPGTSGNTQYF

size: NA
J: TRBJ1-6
D: NA
V: TRBV7-3
DNA: TGTGCCAGCAGCTCCCCTGTAGGACCCCTCCACTTT
CDR3: CASSSPVGPLHF